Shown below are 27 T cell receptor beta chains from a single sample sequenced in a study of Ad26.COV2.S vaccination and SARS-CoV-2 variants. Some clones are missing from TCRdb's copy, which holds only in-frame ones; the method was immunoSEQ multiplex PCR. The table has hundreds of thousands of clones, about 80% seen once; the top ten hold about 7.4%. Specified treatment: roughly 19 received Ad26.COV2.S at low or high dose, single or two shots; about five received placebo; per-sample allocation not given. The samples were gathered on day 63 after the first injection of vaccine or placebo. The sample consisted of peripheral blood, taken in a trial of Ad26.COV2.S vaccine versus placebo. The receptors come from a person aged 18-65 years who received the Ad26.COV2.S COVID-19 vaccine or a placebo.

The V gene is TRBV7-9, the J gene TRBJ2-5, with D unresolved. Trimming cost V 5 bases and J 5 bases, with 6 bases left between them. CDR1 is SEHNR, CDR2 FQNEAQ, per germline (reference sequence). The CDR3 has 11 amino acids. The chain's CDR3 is CASSVKETQYF. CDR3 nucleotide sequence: TGTGCCAGCAGCGTTAAGGAGACCCAGTACTTC.

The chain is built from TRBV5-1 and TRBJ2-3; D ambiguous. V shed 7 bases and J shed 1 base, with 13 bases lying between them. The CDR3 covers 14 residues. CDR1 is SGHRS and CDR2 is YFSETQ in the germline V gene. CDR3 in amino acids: CASCPVVGTDTQYF. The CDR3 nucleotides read TGCGCCAGCTGTCCCGTGGTCGGCACAGATACGCAGTATTTT.

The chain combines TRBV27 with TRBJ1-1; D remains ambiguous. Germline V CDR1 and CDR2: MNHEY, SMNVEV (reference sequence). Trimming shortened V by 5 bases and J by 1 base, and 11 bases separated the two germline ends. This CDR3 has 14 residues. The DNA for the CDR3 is TGTGCCAGCAGTCCTTTCCGACAGAACACTGAAGCTTTCTTT. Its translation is CASSPFRQNTEAFF.

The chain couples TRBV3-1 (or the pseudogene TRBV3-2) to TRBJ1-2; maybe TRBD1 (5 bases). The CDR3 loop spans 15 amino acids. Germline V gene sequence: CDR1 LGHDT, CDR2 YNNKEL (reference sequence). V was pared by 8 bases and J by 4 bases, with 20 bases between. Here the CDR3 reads CASRFLQGKSYGYTF. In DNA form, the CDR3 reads TGTGCCAGCCGGTTCCTCCAGGGAAAATCCTATGGCTACACCTTC.

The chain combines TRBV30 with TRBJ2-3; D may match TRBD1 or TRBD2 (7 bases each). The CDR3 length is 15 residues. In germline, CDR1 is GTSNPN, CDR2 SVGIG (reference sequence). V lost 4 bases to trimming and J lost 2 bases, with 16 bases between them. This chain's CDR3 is CAWNSRGGFTDTQYF. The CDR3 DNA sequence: TGTGCCTGGAATAGCAGGGGGGGGTTCACAGATACGCAGTATTTT.

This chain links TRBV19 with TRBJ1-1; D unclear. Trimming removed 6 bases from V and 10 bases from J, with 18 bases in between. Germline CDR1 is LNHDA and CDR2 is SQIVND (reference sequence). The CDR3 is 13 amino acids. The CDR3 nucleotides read TGTGCCAGTAGCCGGGTCACCACGAAAGGAGCTTTCTTT. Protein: CASSRVTTKGAFF.

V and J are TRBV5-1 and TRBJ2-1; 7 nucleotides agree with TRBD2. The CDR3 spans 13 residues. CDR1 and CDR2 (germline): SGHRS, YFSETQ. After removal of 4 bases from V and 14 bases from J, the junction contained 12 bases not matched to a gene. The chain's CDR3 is CASSRGVPMSKFF. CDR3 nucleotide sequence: TGCGCCAGCAGCCGGGGGGTTCCCATGTCGAAGTTCTTC.

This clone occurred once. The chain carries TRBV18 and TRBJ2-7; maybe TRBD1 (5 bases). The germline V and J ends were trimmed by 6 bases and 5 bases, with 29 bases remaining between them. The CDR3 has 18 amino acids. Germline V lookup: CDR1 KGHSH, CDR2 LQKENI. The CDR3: CASSQIGHRRSSWDEQYF. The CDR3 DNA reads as TGTGCCAGCTCCCAAATCGGACACAGAAGGTCGTCGTGGGACGAGCAGTACTTC.

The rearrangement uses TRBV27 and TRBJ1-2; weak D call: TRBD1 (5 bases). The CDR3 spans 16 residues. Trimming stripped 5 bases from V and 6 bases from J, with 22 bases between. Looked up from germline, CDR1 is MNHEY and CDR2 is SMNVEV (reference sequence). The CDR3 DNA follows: TGTGCCAGCAGTAATATAGGGGAAAGAAAGGGGAATGGCTACACCTTC. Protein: CASSNIGERKGNGYTF.

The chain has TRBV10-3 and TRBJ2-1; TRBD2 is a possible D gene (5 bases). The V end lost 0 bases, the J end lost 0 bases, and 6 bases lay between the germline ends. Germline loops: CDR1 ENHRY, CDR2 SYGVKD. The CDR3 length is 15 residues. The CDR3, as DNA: TGTGCCATCAGTGAGTCCCGGGGCTCCTACAATGAGCAGTTCTTC. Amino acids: CAISESRGSYNEQFF.

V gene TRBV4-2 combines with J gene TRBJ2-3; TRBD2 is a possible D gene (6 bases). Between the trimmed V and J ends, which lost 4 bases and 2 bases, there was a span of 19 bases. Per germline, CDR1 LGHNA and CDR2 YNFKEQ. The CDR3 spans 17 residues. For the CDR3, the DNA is TGTGCCAGCAGCCCCTTCGATCAGGCGGGGATCACAGATACGCAGTATTTT. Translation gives CASSPFDQAGITDTQYF.

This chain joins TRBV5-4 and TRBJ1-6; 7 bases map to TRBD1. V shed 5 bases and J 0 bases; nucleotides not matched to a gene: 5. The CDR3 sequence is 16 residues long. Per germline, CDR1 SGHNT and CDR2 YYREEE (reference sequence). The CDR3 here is CASRRQGSSYNSPLHF. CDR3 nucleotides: TGTGCCAGCAGACGACAGGGTAGCTCCTATAATTCACCCCTCCACTTT.

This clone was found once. The CDR3 here is CASSTTDRVIYGYTF. The CDR3 nucleotides read TGTGCCAGCAGCACTACGGACAGGGTGATCTATGGCTACACCTTC. This chain links TRBV7-2 with TRBJ1-2, with 8 bases fitting TRBD1. Trimming cost V 5 bases and J 4 bases; bases outside gene matches: 9. CDR1 SGHTA and CDR2 FQGNSA come from the germline V gene. The CDR3 covers 15 residues.

CDR3 sequence (DNA): TGTGCCACCAGTGACCCAATGGCCAGGAACACCGGGGAGCTGTTTTTT. Translated, it gives CATSDPMARNTGELFF. V usage is TRBV24-1 and J usage is TRBJ2-2, with no clear D. Trimming cost V 4 bases and J 1 base, with 12 bases left between them. This CDR3 region has 16 residues. CDR1 is KGHDR, CDR2 SFDVKD, per germline.

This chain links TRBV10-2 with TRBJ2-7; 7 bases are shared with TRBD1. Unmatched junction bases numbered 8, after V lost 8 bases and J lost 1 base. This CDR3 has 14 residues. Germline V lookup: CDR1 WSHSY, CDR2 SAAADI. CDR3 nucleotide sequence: TGCGCCAGCCGACCGACAGGGAATTCCTACGAGCAGTACTTC. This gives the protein CASRPTGNSYEQYF.

Written as DNA, the CDR3 is TGTGCCAGCAGCCAACTCACCGGCAACAGGCAGGGCTCACCCCTCCACTTT. Amino acids: CASSQLTGNRQGSPLHF. This chain joins TRBV3-1 (or the pseudogene TRBV3-2) and TRBJ1-6; D might be TRBD1 (5 bases). CDR3 length equals 17 residues. V was shortened by 2 bases and J by 10 bases, with 21 bases between the two germline ends. Germline V gene lookup returns CDR1 LGHDT and CDR2 YNNKEL (reference sequence).

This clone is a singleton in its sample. DNA of the CDR3: TGTGCCAGCTCACCATTTTTCGCGGCGAACACCGGGGAGCTGTTTTTT. Amino acid sequence: CASSPFFAANTGELFF. The genes are TRBV18 and TRBJ2-2; D unclear. The CDR3 totals 16 residues. Germline V gives CDR1 KGHSH, CDR2 LQKENI. Trimming removed 2 bases from V and 0 bases from J, with 10 bases in between.

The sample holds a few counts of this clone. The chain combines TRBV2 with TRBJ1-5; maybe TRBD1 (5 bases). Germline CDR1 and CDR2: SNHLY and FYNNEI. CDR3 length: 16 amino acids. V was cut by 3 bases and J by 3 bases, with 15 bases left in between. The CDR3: CASSESGAGINQPQHF. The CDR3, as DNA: TGTGCCAGCAGTGAGAGCGGGGCCGGGATCAATCAGCCCCAGCATTTT.

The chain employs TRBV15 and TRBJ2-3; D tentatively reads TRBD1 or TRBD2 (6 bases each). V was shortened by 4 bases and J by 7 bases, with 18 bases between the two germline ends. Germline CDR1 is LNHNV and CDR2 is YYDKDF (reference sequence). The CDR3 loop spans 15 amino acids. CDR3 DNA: TGTGCCACCAGCAAGGGGGGAACTACAAGTAATACGCAGTATTTT. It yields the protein CATSKGGTTSNTQYF.

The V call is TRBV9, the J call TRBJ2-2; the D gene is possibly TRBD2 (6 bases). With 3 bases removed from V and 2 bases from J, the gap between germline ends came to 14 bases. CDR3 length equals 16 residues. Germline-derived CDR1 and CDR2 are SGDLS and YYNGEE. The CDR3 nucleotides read TGTGCCAGCAGCGCGGCCCGGGGGTCCAACACCGGGGAGCTGTTTTTT. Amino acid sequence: CASSAARGSNTGELFF.

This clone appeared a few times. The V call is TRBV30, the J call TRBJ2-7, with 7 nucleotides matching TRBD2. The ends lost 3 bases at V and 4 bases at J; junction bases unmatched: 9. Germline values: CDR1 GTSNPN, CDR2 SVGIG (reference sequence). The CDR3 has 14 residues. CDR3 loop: CAWRDSSGTYEQYF. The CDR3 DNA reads TGTGCCTGGAGGGACTCTAGCGGAACATACGAGCAGTACTTC.

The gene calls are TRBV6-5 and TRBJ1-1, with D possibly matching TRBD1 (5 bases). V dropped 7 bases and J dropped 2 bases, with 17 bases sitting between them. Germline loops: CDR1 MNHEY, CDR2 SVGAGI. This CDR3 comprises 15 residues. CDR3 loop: CASTLPDSSNTEAFF. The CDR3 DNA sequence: TGTGCCAGCACCTTGCCCGACAGCTCCAACACTGAAGCTTTCTTT.

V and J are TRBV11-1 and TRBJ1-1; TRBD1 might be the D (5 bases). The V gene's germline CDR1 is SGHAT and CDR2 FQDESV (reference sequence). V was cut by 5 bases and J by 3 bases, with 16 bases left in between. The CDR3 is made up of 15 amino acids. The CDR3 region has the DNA TGTGCCAGCAGCCCTTTTTCCCGGGGGGACACTGAAGCTTTCTTT. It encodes CASSPFSRGDTEAFF.

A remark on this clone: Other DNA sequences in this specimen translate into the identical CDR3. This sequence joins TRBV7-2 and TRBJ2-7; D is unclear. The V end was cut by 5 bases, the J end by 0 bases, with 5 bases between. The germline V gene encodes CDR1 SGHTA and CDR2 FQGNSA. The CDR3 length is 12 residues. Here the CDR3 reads CASSPSSYEQYF. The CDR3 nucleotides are TGTGCCAGCAGCCCCAGCTCCTACGAGCAGTACTTC.

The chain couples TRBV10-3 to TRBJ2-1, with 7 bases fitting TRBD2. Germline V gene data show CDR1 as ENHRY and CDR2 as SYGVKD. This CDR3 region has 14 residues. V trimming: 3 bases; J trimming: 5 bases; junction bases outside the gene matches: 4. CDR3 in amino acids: CAISESSGDNEQFF. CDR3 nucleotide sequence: TGTGCCATCAGTGAATCTAGCGGAGACAATGAGCAGTTCTTC.

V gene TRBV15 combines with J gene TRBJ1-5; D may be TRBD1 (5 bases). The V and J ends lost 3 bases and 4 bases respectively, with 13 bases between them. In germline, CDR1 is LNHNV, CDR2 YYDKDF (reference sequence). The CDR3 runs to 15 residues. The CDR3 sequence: CATSRAVGGNQPQHF. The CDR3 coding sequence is TGTGCCACCAGCAGGGCAGTGGGGGGGAATCAGCCCCAGCATTTT. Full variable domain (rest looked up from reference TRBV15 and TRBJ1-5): DAMVIQNPRYQVTQFGKPVTLSCSQTLNHNVMYWYQQKSSQAPKLLFHYYDKDFNNEADTPDNFQSRRPNTSFCFLDIRSPGLGDTAMYLCATSRAVGGNQPQHFGDGTRLSIL.

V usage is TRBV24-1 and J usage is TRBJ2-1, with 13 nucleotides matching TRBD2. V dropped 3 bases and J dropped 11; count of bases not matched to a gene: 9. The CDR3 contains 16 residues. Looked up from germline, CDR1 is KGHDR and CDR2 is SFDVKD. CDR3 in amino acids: CATSDGTSGAGFQQFF. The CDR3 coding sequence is TGTGCCACCAGTGATGGGACTAGCGGGGCGGGATTTCAGCAGTTCTTC.